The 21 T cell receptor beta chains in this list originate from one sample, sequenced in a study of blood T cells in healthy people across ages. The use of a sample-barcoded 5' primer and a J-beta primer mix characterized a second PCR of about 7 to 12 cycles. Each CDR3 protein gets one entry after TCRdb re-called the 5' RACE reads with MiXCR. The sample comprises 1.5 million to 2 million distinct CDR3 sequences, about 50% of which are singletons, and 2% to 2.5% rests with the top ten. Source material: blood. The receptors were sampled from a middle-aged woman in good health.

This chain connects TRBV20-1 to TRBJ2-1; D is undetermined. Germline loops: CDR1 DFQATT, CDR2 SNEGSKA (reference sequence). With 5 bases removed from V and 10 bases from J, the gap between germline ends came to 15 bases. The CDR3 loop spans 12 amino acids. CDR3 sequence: CSARRVFLEQFF. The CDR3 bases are TGCAGTGCTCGCCGTGTGTTTTTGGAGCAGTTCTTC.

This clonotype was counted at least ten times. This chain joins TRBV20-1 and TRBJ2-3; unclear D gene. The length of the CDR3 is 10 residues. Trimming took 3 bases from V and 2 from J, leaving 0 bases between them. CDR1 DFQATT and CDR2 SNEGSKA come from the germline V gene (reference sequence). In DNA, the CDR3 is TGCAGTGCTAGCACAGATACGCAGTATTTT. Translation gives CSASTDTQYF.

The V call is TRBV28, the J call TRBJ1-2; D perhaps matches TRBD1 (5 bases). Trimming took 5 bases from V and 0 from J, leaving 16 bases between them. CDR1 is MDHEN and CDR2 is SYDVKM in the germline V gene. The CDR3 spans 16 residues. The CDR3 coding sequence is TGTGCCAGCAGTCCCCTCGGGGGAATAGCTAACTATGGCTACACCTTC. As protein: CASSPLGGIANYGYTF.

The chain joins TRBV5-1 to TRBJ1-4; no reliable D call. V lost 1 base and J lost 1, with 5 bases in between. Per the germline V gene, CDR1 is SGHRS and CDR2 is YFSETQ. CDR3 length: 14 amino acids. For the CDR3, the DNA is TGCGCCAGCAGCTTGAAGGGAACTAATGAAAAACTGTTTTTT. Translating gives CASSLKGTNEKLFF.

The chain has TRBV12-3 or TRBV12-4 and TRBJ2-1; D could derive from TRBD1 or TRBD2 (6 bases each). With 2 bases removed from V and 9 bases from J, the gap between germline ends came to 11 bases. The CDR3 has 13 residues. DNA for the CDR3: TGTGCCAGCAGTTTAAGGACAGCGGGTGAGCAGTTCTTC. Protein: CASSLRTAGEQFF.

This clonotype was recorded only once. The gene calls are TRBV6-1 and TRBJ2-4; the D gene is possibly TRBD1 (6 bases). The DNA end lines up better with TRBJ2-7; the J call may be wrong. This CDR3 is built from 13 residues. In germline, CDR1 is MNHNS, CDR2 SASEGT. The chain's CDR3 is CASRDSPFYEQYF. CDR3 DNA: TGTGCCAGCAGGGACAGTCCGTTCTACGAGCAGTACTTC.

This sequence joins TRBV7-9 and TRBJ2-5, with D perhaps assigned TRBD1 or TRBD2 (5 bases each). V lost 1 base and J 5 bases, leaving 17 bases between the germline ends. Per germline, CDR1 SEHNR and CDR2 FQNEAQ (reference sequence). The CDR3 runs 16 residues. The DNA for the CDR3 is TGTGCCAGCAGCTTAGGGTGGGGGTCTGCTACGGAGACCCAGTACTTC. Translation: CASSLGWGSATETQYF. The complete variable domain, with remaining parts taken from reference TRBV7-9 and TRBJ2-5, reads DTGVSQNPRHKITKRGQNVTFRCDPISEHNRLYWYRQTLGQGPEFLTYFQNEAQLEKSRLLSDRFSAERPKGSFSTLEIQRTEQGDSAMYLCASSLGWGSATETQYFGPGTRLLVL.

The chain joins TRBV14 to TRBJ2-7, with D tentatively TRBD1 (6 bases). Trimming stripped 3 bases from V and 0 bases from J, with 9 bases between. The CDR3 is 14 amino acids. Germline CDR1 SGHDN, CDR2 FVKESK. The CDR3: CASSHWTVSYEQYF. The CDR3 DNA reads TGTGCCAGCAGCCATTGGACAGTCTCCTACGAGCAGTACTTC. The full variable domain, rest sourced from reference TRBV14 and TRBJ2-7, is EAGVTQFPSHSVIEKGQTVTLRCDPISGHDNLYWYRRVMGKEIKFLLHFVKESKQDESGMPNNRFLAERTGGTYSTLKVQPAELEDSGVYFCASSHWTVSYEQYFGPGTRLTVT.

Written as DNA, the CDR3 is TGTGCCACCAGTGTAGCGGGGGGCTTTCCCACAGATACGCAGTATTTT. Translated: CATSVAGGFPTDTQYF. The chain has TRBV24-1 and TRBJ2-3; 10 bases are shared with TRBD2. The CDR3 consists of 16 residues. Germline CDR1 and CDR2: KGHDR and SFDVKD. Trimming at V came to 5 bases and at J to 2 bases, leaving 6 bases not matched to a gene.

CDR3 sequence (DNA): TGTGCCAGCAGCTTATATGCAGGAGGGGCAGATACGCAGTATTTT. It is translated as CASSLYAGGADTQYF. This chain uses TRBV7-2 with TRBJ2-3, with D perhaps TRBD2 (6 bases). This CDR3 spans 15 amino acids. The germline CDR1 and CDR2 sequences are SGHTA and FQGNSA. V lost 2 bases and J 4 bases, leaving 13 bases between the germline ends.

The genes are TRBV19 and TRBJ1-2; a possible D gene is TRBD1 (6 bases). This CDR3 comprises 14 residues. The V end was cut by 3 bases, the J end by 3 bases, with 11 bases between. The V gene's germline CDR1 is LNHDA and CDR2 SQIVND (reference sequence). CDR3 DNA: TGTGCCAGTAGTATCTGGGCAGGGGACTATGGCTACACCTTC. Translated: CASSIWAGDYGYTF.

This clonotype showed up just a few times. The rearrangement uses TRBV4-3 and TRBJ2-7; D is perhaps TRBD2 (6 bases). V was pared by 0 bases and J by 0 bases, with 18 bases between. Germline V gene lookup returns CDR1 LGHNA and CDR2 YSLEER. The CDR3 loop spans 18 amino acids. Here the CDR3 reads CASSQETDLARSSYEQYF. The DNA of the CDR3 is TGCGCCAGCAGCCAAGAAACCGATCTAGCGAGGAGCTCCTACGAGCAGTACTTC.

This chain's CDR3 is CASSSAFRQAGGHTDTQYF. CDR3 DNA sequence: TGTGCCAGCAGCTCAGCATTTCGGCAAGCGGGGGGACACACAGATACGCAGTATTTT. The rearrangement uses TRBV3-1 and TRBJ2-3, with 9 nucleotides matching TRBD2. Germline V CDR1 and CDR2: LGHDT, YNNKEL (reference sequence). The CDR3 sequence is 19 residues long. V dropped 5 bases and J dropped 2; count of bases not matched to a gene: 17.

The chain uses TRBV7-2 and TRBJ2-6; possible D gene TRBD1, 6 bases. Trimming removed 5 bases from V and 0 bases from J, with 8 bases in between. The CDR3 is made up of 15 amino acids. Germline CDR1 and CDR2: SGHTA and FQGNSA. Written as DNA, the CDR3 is TGTGCCAGCAGCAGGGGGAACTCTGGGGCCAACGTCCTGACTTTC. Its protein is CASSRGNSGANVLTF.

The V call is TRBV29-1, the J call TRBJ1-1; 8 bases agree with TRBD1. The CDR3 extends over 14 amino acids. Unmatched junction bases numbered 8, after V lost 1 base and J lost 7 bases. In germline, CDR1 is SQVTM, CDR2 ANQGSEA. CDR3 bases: TGCAGCGTTGAAGGGGGCAGGGGGCAAGGTGAAGCTTTCTTT. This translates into CSVEGGRGQGEAFF.

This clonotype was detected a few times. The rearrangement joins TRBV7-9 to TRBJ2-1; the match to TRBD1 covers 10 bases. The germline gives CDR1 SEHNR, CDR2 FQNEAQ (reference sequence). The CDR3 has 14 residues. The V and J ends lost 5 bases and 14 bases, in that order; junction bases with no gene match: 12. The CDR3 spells CASSGDSGQGMEFF. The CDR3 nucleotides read TGTGCCAGCAGCGGGGACTCGGGACAGGGGATGGAGTTCTTC.

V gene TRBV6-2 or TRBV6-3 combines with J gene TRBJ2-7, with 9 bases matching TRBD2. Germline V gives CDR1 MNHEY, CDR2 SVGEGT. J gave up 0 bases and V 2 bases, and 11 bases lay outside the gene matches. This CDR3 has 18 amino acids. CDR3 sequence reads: CASSYQIRLAGSSYEQYF. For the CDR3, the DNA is TGTGCCAGCAGTTACCAGATCCGCCTAGCGGGGAGCTCCTACGAGCAGTACTTC.

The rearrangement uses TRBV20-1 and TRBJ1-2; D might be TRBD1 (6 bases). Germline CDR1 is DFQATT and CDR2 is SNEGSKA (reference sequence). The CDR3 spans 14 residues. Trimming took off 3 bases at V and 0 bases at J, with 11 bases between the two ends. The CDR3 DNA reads TGCAGTGCTAGGCGCGGGACAACTAACTATGGCTACACCTTC. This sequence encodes CSARRGTTNYGYTF.

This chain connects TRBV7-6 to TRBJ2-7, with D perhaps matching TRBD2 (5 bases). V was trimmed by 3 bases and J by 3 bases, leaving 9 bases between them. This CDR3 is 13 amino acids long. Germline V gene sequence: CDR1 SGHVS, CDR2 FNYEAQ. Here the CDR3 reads CASSFGLYYEQYF. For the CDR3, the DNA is TGTGCCAGCAGCTTCGGACTCTACTACGAGCAGTACTTC.

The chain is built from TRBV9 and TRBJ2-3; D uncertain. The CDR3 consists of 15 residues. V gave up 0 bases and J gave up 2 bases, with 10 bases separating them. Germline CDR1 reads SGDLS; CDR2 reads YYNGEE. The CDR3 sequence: CASSVATLTTDTQYF. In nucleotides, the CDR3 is TGTGCCAGCAGCGTAGCTACTTTGACCACAGATACGCAGTATTTT. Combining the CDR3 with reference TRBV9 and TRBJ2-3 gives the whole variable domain DSGVTQTPKHLITATGQRVTLRCSPRSGDLSVYWYQQSLDQGLQFLIQYYNGEERAKGNILERFSAQQFPDLHSELNLSSLELGDSALYFCASSVATLTTDTQYFGPGTRLTVL.

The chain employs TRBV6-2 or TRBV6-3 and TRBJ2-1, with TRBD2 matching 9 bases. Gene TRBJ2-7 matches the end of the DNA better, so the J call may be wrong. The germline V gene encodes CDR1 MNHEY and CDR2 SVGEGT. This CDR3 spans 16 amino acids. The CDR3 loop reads CASSFGASGIYYEQYF. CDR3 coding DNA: TGTGCCAGCAGTTTTGGTGCTAGCGGGATATACTACGAGCAGTACTTC.